This passage covers 9 T cell receptor beta chains from one sample sequenced in a study of control samples from healthy donors and cancer patients. Here immunoSEQ multiplex PCR was the method, and the copy in TCRdb shows in-frame clones only, minus some. Counted here are 65,000 to 95,000 clones, about 88% occurring once; the ten biggest clones make up over 5.5%. Sequencing was done on a sample of blood. These receptors were obtained from a man in his fifties or sixties in good health.

The chain couples TRBV19 to TRBJ1-1; D unclear. With 1 base removed from V and 0 bases from J, the gap between germline ends came to 6 bases. This CDR3 has 14 residues. The germline V gene encodes CDR1 LNHDA and CDR2 SQIVND (reference sequence). The DNA of the CDR3 is TGTGCCAGTAGTATAGCTGGGTTGAACACTGAAGCTTTCTTT. It encodes CASSIAGLNTEAFF.

The chain joins TRBV4-3 to TRBJ1-1; D remains unclear. Germline-derived CDR1 and CDR2 are LGHNA and YSLEER. The CDR3 sequence is 18 residues long. V was pared by 1 base and J by 1 base, with 19 bases between. The CDR3 loop is CASSQVFPPFQPNTEAFF. CDR3 nucleotides: TGCGCCAGCAGCCAAGTGTTTCCCCCTTTCCAGCCGAACACTGAAGCTTTCTTT.

V is TRBV15 and J is TRBJ2-7, with 9 bases matching TRBD1. Germline V lookup: CDR1 LNHNV, CDR2 YYDKDF (reference sequence). The CDR3 spans 14 residues. V shed 8 bases, J shed 6 bases, and the junction held 11 bases outside the gene matches. CDR3 coding DNA: TGTGCCACCTCCCCTGAGGGACAGGGCGTCGAGCAGTACTTC. Its protein is CATSPEGQGVEQYF. Full variable domain (outside the CDR3, taken from reference TRBV15 and TRBJ2-7): DAMVIQNPRYQVTQFGKPVTLSCSQTLNHNVMYWYQQKSSQAPKLLFHYYDKDFNNEADTPDNFQSRRPNTSFCFLDIRSPGLGDTAMYLCATSPEGQGVEQYFGPGTRLTVT.

The chain has TRBV3-1 (or the pseudogene TRBV3-2) and TRBJ1-5, with D maybe TRBD1 (5 bases). V was shortened by 1 base and J by 6 bases, with 10 bases between the two germline ends. This CDR3 has 14 residues. Germline V gives CDR1 LGHDT, CDR2 YNNKEL (reference sequence). CDR3 in DNA: TGTGCCAGCAGCCAAGCAGGGAGGGGTCAGCCCCAGCATTTT. Amino acids: CASSQAGRGQPQHF.

The chain joins TRBV5-1 to TRBJ1-2; 8 positions agree with TRBD1. With 3 bases clipped from V and 5 bases from J, the junction kept 12 bases outside the gene matches. CDR1 is SGHRS, CDR2 YFSETQ, per germline. This CDR3 is 16 amino acids long. CDR3 in amino acids: CASSSLTGELGYGYTF. The CDR3 DNA follows: TGCGCCAGCAGCTCTTTGACAGGGGAGCTGGGGTATGGCTACACCTTC.

This clone was seen a single time. The gene calls are TRBV19 and TRBJ1-2; D gene unclear. V shed 4 bases and J shed 8 bases, with 11 bases lying between them. CDR1 and CDR2 (germline): LNHDA, SQIVND (reference sequence). This CDR3 contains 12 residues. The chain's CDR3 is CASSTTPVGYTF. DNA of the CDR3: TGTGCCAGTAGTACAACCCCGGTCGGCTACACCTTC.

This rearrangement joins TRBV7-9 to TRBJ2-7; D not resolved. The V end lost 5 bases, the J end lost 3 bases, and 11 bases lay between the germline ends. From germline, CDR1 is SEHNR and CDR2 FQNEAQ (reference sequence). This CDR3 comprises 13 residues. The CDR3, as DNA: TGTGCCAGCAGCCAGTACACATTCTACGAGCAGTACTTC. This translates into CASSQYTFYEQYF.

The CDR3 loop reads CASSASGGGSYNEQFF. As DNA, the CDR3 is TGTGCCAGCAGTGCGAGCGGGGGGGGATCCTACAATGAGCAGTTCTTC. The chain carries TRBV6-6 and TRBJ2-1, with 10 bases identical to TRBD2. The germline gives CDR1 MNHNY, CDR2 SVGAGI (reference sequence). This CDR3 spans 16 amino acids. The V segment lost 5 bases and the J segment 1 base; nucleotides outside the gene matches: 5.

This rearrangement joins TRBV7-9 to TRBJ1-1; TRBD1 is a possible D gene (5 bases). This CDR3 spans 15 amino acids. V lost 1 base to trimming and J lost 3 bases, with 12 bases between them. Germline lookup yields CDR1 SEHNR and CDR2 FQNEAQ (reference sequence). The CDR3 DNA reads TGTGCCAGCAGCTTAGGTGGTGGGGGAGACACTGAAGCTTTCTTT. The encoded protein is CASSLGGGGDTEAFF.